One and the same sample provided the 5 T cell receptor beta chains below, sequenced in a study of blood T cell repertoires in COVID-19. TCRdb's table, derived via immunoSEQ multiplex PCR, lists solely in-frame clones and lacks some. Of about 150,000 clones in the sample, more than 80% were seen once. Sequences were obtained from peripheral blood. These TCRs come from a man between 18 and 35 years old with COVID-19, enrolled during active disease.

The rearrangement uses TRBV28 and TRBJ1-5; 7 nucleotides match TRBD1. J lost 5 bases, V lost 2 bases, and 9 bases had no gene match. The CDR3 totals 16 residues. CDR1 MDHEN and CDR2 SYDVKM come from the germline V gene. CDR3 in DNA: TGTGCCAGCAGTTTAAAGGCCACAGGGGCCCATCAGCCCCAGCATTTT. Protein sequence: CASSLKATGAHQPQHF.

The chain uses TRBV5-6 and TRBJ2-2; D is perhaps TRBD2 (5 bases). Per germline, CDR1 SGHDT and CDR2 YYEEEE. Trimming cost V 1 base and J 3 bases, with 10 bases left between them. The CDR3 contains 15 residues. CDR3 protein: CASSLSGLYTGELFF. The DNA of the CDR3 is TGTGCCAGCAGCTTGAGCGGACTTTACACCGGGGAGCTGTTTTTT.

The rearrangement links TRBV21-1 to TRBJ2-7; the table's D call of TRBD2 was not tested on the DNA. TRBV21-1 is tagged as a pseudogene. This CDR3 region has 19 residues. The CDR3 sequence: CASSIPIAGLCRRAYEQYF. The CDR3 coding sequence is TGTGCCAGCAGCATACCAATAGCGGGGCTTTGTAGAAGGGCCTACGAGCAGTACTTC.

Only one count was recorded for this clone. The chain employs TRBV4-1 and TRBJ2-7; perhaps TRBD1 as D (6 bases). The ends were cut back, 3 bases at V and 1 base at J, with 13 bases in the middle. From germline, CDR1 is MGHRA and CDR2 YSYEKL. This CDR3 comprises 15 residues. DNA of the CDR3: TGCGCCAGCAGCCAGGCAGGGGTGGGTTCCTACGAGCAGTACTTC. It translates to CASSQAGVGSYEQYF.

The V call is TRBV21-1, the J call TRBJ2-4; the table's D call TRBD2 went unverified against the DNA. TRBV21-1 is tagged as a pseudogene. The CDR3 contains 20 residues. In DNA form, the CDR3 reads TGTGCCAGCAGCAAAGGGGGGACTAGCGGGATTAGATTAGCCAAAAACATTCAGTACTTC. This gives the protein CASSKGGTSGIRLAKNIQYF.